Following are 28 T cell receptor beta chains from one sample sequenced in a study of PD-1 blockade in classical Hodgkin lymphoma. Every patient experienced relapse after autologous stem cell transplantation, and brentuximab vedotin exposure varied. Method: immunoSEQ multiplex PCR; TCRdb's copy keeps in-frame clones and lacks some. The sample lists 90,000 to 95,000 clones, approximately 92% occurring once. Sequences were derived from peripheral blood mononuclear cells (PBMCs), sampled before the second cycle of nivolumab. Receptor source: a human donor with classical Hodgkin lymphoma.

The genes are TRBV27 and TRBJ2-7; D possibly corresponds to TRBD2 (6 bases). The CDR3 has 13 amino acids. Germline V gene sequence: CDR1 MNHEY, CDR2 SMNVEV (reference sequence). V lost 4 bases and J 3 bases, leaving 10 bases between the germline ends. The CDR3 DNA reads TGTGCCAGCAGTTGGGGGAGGTACTACGAGCAGTACTTC. It is translated as CASSWGRYYEQYF.

The chain links TRBV14 to TRBJ2-7; D not resolved. This CDR3 has 13 amino acids. The V gene lost 4 bases and the J gene lost 1 base, with 8 bases spanning the gap. Germline V gives CDR1 SGHDN, CDR2 FVKESK. The DNA for the CDR3 is TGTGCCAGCAGCCGATTAATATCCTACGAGCAGTACTTC. Amino acids: CASSRLISYEQYF. The whole variable domain, filled in from reference TRBV14 and TRBJ2-7, reads EAGVTQFPSHSVIEKGQTVTLRCDPISGHDNLYWYRRVMGKEIKFLLHFVKESKQDESGMPNNRFLAERTGGTYSTLKVQPAELEDSGVYFCASSRLISYEQYFGPGTRLTVT.

The chain has TRBV12-5 and TRBJ2-5; 7 bases map to TRBD2. V lost 6 bases and J lost 1; bases outside the gene matches: 2. The germline gives CDR1 LGHNT, CDR2 FRNRAP. This CDR3 is 13 amino acids long. As DNA, the CDR3 is TGTGCTAGTGGCCCTAGCGGCCAAGAGACCCAGTACTTC. Its protein is CASGPSGQETQYF.

This chain uses TRBV19 with TRBJ1-5; 11 positions match TRBD1. This CDR3 is built from 14 residues. The ends lost 9 bases at V and 6 bases at J; junction bases unmatched: 7. Germline CDR1 reads LNHDA; CDR2 reads SQIVND (reference sequence). Here the CDR3 DNA reads TGTGCCAGCTCCGGGACAGGGGGGGGTCAGCCCCAGCATTTT. It specifies CASSGTGGGQPQHF.

The V and J genes are TRBV19 and TRBJ2-3; D is perhaps TRBD2 (5 bases). Trimming shortened V by 5 bases and J by 4 bases, and 16 bases separated the two germline ends. The length of the CDR3 is 15 residues. Germline assignment: CDR1 LNHDA and CDR2 SQIVND (reference sequence). The CDR3 DNA sequence: TGTGCCAGTAGTGTTACCAGGACTTCCCCAGATACGCAGTATTTT. Protein sequence: CASSVTRTSPDTQYF.

The V and J genes are TRBV2 and TRBJ2-2; TRBD1 aligns across 9 bases. The J segment lost 6 bases and the V segment lost 8 bases, leaving 7 bases of the junction unmatched. The CDR3 is 14 residues long. The germline CDR1 and CDR2 sequences are SNHLY and FYNNEI. The CDR3 is CASRTGVNAGELFF. CDR3 DNA: TGTGCCAGCCGGACAGGGGTTAATGCCGGGGAGCTGTTTTTT.

V gene TRBV9 combines with J gene TRBJ1-3; weak D call: TRBD1 (5 bases). The CDR3 is 16 residues long. Per germline, CDR1 SGDLS and CDR2 YYNGEE. Trimming took off 3 bases at V and 1 base at J, with 14 bases between the two ends. CDR3 region: CASSANPGWSGNTIYF. Written as DNA, the CDR3 is TGTGCCAGCAGCGCCAACCCAGGGTGGTCTGGAAACACCATATATTTT.

The genes are TRBV7-8 and TRBJ2-5; D possibly corresponds to TRBD2 (5 bases). V was cut by 7 bases and J by 2 bases, with 14 bases left in between. From germline, CDR1 is SGHVS and CDR2 FQNEAQ. The CDR3 contains 14 residues. This CDR3 reads CASTVAPLQETQYF. The CDR3 DNA reads TGTGCCAGCACGGTAGCGCCACTACAAGAGACCCAGTACTTC.

The rearrangement uses TRBV7-2 and TRBJ1-2; tentatively, D is TRBD1 (6 bases). The V and J ends lost 6 bases and 7 bases respectively, with 21 bases between them. Germline assignment: CDR1 SGHTA and CDR2 FQGNSA. CDR3 length: 15 amino acids. Written as DNA, the CDR3 is TGTGCCAGCAGAAAGGACAGTCTCATTCTAGTTGGCTACACCTTC. This translates into CASRKDSLILVGYTF.

The chain combines TRBV28 with TRBJ2-1; D is possibly TRBD2 (6 bases). The CDR3 extends over 13 amino acids. In germline, CDR1 is MDHEN, CDR2 SYDVKM. V lost 6 bases to trimming and J lost 5 bases, with 11 bases between them. DNA of the CDR3: TGTGCCAGCAGCCCGGGAGACAACAATGAGCAGTTCTTC. It encodes CASSPGDNNEQFF.

The V and J genes are TRBV28 and TRBJ2-1; D is possibly TRBD1 (5 bases). The CDR3 spans 15 residues. Germline loops: CDR1 MDHEN, CDR2 SYDVKM. V was cut by 1 base and J by 0 bases, with 7 bases left in between. The DNA of the CDR3 is TGTGCCAGCAGTTTATACAGGAGCTCCTACAATGAGCAGTTCTTC. This sequence encodes CASSLYRSSYNEQFF. Together with reference TRBV28 and TRBJ2-1, the CDR3 gives the full variable domain: DVKVTQSSRYLVKRTGEKVFLECVQDMDHENMFWYRQDPGLGLRLIYFSYDVKMKEKGDIPEGYSVSREKKERFSLILESASTNQTSMYLCASSLYRSSYNEQFFGPGTRLTVL.

The chain links TRBV7-2 to TRBJ2-1, with D unclear. There are 12 residues in the CDR3. The germline V and J ends were trimmed by 1 base and 9 bases, with 7 bases remaining between them. Germline V CDR1 and CDR2: SGHTA, FQGNSA. CDR3 loop: CASSLVGREQFF. The DNA for the CDR3 is TGTGCCAGCAGCTTAGTTGGGCGTGAGCAGTTCTTC.

The chain joins TRBV5-1 to TRBJ1-2; 8 positions agree with TRBD1. CDR3 size: 15 residues. The ends lost 0 bases at V and 8 bases at J; junction bases unmatched: 9. The germline V gene has CDR1 SGHRS and CDR2 YFSETQ. The CDR3 bases are TGCGCCAGCAGCTTGGGTTCCGGGACAGGTTTCGGCTACACCTTC. This sequence encodes CASSLGSGTGFGYTF.

The V and J genes are TRBV5-6 and TRBJ1-5; a possible D gene is TRBD1 (6 bases). The CDR3 extends over 14 amino acids. V was cut by 2 bases and J by 5 bases, with 11 bases left in between. Germline V gene sequence: CDR1 SGHDT, CDR2 YYEEEE. CDR3 nucleotides: TGTGCCAGCAGCTTTGCGGGGGGCGATCAGCCCCAGCATTTT. Its translation: CASSFAGGDQPQHF. Using reference TRBV5-6 and TRBJ1-5 for the parts outside the CDR3, the full variable domain is DAGVTQSPTHLIKTRGQQVTLRCSPKSGHDTVSWYQQALGQGPQFIFQYYEEEERQRGNFPDRFSGHQFPNYSSELNVNALLLGDSALYLCASSFAGGDQPQHFGDGTRLSIL.

The chain links TRBV2 to TRBJ2-5, with 7 bases identical to TRBD2. V shed 0 bases, J shed 2 bases, and the junction held 9 bases outside the gene matches. The CDR3 extends over 17 amino acids. Germline V gene sequence: CDR1 SNHLY, CDR2 FYNNEI. DNA for the CDR3: TGTGCCAGCAGTGAAGCGGGCTCTAGCGGCCTTCAAGAGACCCAGTACTTC. This encodes CASSEAGSSGLQETQYF.

This clone was counted between two and nine times. The chain carries TRBV5-1 and TRBJ2-1; D is ambiguous. Per germline, CDR1 SGHRS and CDR2 YFSETQ. Trimming shortened V by 0 bases and J by 6 bases, and 13 bases separated the two germline ends. The CDR3 contains 15 residues. CDR3 residues: CASSLAPGPSNEQFF. The CDR3 nucleotides read TGCGCCAGCAGCTTGGCCCCTGGACCCAGCAATGAGCAGTTCTTC.

This chain uses TRBV11-2 with TRBJ2-7; either TRBD1 or TRBD2 may supply D (5 bases each). The CDR3 runs to 12 residues. Germline V gene lookup returns CDR1 SGHAT and CDR2 FQNNGV. V was pared by 8 bases and J by 5 bases, with 13 bases between. CDR3 bases: TGTGCCAGCGAGGGGTCCCGCGACGAGCAGTACTTC. Its protein is CASEGSRDEQYF.

DNA for the CDR3: TGTGCCAGCAGCTTAGTCCGGGCCGGAGAGACCCAGTACTTC. It is translated as CASSLVRAGETQYF. The chain links TRBV11-2 to TRBJ2-5; D not resolved. Trimming removed 1 base at V and 4 bases at J, with 10 bases between. The CDR3 runs 14 residues. Germline values: CDR1 SGHAT, CDR2 FQNNGV.

The chain carries TRBV6-1 and TRBJ2-1; 9 nucleotides align to TRBD2. The junction had 1 base not matched to a gene; V was cut back by 6 bases and J by 7 bases. From germline, CDR1 is MNHNS and CDR2 SASEGT. The CDR3 has 12 residues. This chain's CDR3 is CASSTSGNEQFF. The CDR3 region has the DNA TGTGCCAGCAGCACTAGCGGGAATGAGCAGTTCTTC.

The V gene is TRBV19, the J gene TRBJ2-7; no firm D call. CDR1 and CDR2 (germline): LNHDA, SQIVND (reference sequence). Trimming removed 3 bases from V and 4 bases from J, with 13 bases in between. This CDR3 comprises 14 residues. CDR3 in amino acids: CASSIGVGVYEQYF. As DNA, the CDR3 is TGTGCCAGTAGTATTGGGGTAGGAGTGTACGAGCAGTACTTC.

This chain connects TRBV7-9 to TRBJ2-3; 8 bases line up with TRBD2. Germline lookup yields CDR1 SEHNR and CDR2 FQNEAQ (reference sequence). The CDR3 is 16 residues long. V dropped 5 bases and J dropped 1; count of bases not matched to a gene: 8. The DNA for the CDR3 is TGTGCCAGCAGCCCCCGGGGACTAGTTGGCACAGATACGCAGTATTTT. Encoded protein: CASSPRGLVGTDTQYF.

This sequence joins TRBV7-6 and TRBJ2-1, with 7 bases lining up with TRBD1. The ends lost 2 bases at V and 7 bases at J; junction bases unmatched: 5. Germline CDR1 is SGHVS and CDR2 is FNYEAQ. This CDR3 is built from 14 residues. The CDR3 DNA reads as TGTGCCAGCAGCTTACTGACAGGGACGAATGAGCAGTTCTTC. It encodes CASSLLTGTNEQFF.

This clone was seen a handful of times. The rearrangement joins TRBV9 to TRBJ2-3; 8 bases fit TRBD2. Germline values: CDR1 SGDLS, CDR2 YYNGEE. Germline trimming cut 3 bases from V and 4 bases from J; bases unmatched to any gene: 7. The CDR3 has 15 residues. The DNA for the CDR3 is TGTGCCAGCAGCGACTCGGGGGGGCAGTCAGATACGCAGTATTTT. This codes for CASSDSGGQSDTQYF.

Worth noting for this clone: At one of its ends the junction is not consistent with the germline gene, which may arise from a read error. CDR3 nucleotide sequence: TGTGCCAGCAGCTTACGCGTCGGGACTAGCGGGAGGGCCACATATACGCAGTATTTT. Translated, it gives CASSLRVGTSGRATYTQYF. The chain is built from TRBV11-2 and TRBJ2-3; 16 bases fit TRBD2. The CDR3 is 19 amino acids. Germline V gives CDR1 SGHAT, CDR2 FQNNGV.

This chain links TRBV6-1 with TRBJ2-1; TRBD2 aligns across 7 bases. The trim removed 10 bases at V and 0 bases at J, leaving 9 bases unmatched. Germline values: CDR1 MNHNS, CDR2 SASEGT. The CDR3 covers 15 residues. The CDR3 DNA is TGTGCCATCGCGCGGGAGACCGGCTCCTACAATGAGCAGTTCTTC. It translates to CAIARETGSYNEQFF.

The CDR3 DNA is TGTGCCAGCAGAAGCGGGGGGACGGGCTACACCTTC. The encoded protein is CASRSGGTGYTF. The V gene is TRBV7-9, the J gene TRBJ1-2; D might be TRBD1 (5 bases). Germline loops: CDR1 SEHNR, CDR2 FQNEAQ (reference sequence). Deletions cut 6 bases from V and 8 bases from J, with 13 bases between. This CDR3 has 12 residues.

V is TRBV28 and J is TRBJ1-1, with 7 bases identical to TRBD1. Germline CDR1 MDHEN, CDR2 SYDVKM. The V segment lost 8 bases and the J segment 7 bases; nucleotides outside the gene matches: 13. CDR3 length equals 14 residues. The CDR3 protein is CASGLMRGRIEAFF. CDR3 DNA sequence: TGTGCCAGCGGCCTCATGAGGGGGCGGATTGAAGCTTTCTTT.

CDR3 amino acids: CASSLGTSNEQFF. The CDR3 bases are TGTGCCAGCAGCTTAGGGACTAGCAATGAGCAGTTCTTC. J is TRBJ2-1 and V is TRBV7-8; 7 bases are shared with TRBD2. Trimming took 1 base from V and 6 from J; bases not matched to a gene: 0. Germline CDR1 and CDR2: SGHVS and FQNEAQ. The CDR3 has 13 amino acids. Looking up the rest from reference TRBV7-8 and TRBJ2-1 gives the full variable domain: GAGVSQSPRYKVAKRGQDVALRCDPISGHVSLFWYQQALGQGPEFLTYFQNEAQLDKSGLPSDRFFAERPEGSVSTLKIQRTQQEDSAVYLCASSLGTSNEQFFGPGTRLTVL.